These T cell receptor beta chains were read from a single sample in a study of cytomegalovirus exposure and HLA in healthy donors. TCRdb keeps only in-frame clones here, not all; method: immunoSEQ multiplex PCR. The sample yields approximately 100,000 clones, 77% seen once. The sequenced sample consisted of PBMCs. These receptors were collected from a woman aged 40-49 years in good health and CMV-seronegative. Both conserved end residues are part of each CDR3. The D gene is left open where the match is weak. Expanded clones get a size class; other rows say once, few or many, or leave the size out.

cdr3_length	d_call	v_call	j_call	clone_size	cdr3_aa	cdr3_nt
15	NA	TRBV6-1	TRBJ1-1	few	CASSELPGFGTEAFF	TGTGCCAGCAGTGAACTTCCAGGTTTCGGCACTGAAGCTTTCTTT
13	TRBD1	TRBV14	TRBJ1-1	few	CASSRTGNTEAFF	TGTGCCAGCAGCAGGACAGGGAACACTGAAGCTTTCTTT
15	TRBD2	TRBV5-6	TRBJ2-5	few	CASSLTSGGQETQYF	TGTGCCAGCAGCTTGACTAGCGGGGGACAAGAGACCCAGTACTTC
15	NA	TRBV19	TRBJ1-1	NA	CASSIDPTGRGEAFF	TGTGCCAGTAGTATAGATCCCACCGGACGGGGGGAAGCTTTCTTT
16	NA	TRBV6-5	TRBJ1-1	NA	CASSYAGAFLNTEAFF	TGTGCCAGCAGTTACGCGGGGGCATTCCTAAACACTGAAGCTTTCTTT
13	NA	TRBV29-1	TRBJ2-1	NA	CSVEDSLNNEQFF	TGCAGCGTTGAAGATTCGTTAAACAATGAGCAGTTCTTC
18	NA	TRBV5-1	TRBJ2-7	NA	CASSLSTGGGSSSYEQYF	TGCGCCAGCAGCTTGAGTACTGGCGGGGGCTCAAGCTCCTACGAGCAGTACTTC
14	NA	TRBV28	TRBJ1-5	NA	CASSLGQYNQPQHF	TGTGCCAGCAGTTTGGGGCAGTACAATCAGCCCCAGCATTTT
16	TRBD1	TRBV9	TRBJ1-1	NA	CASSEGQSMWNTEAFF	TGTGCCAGCAGCGAGGGACAGTCTATGTGGAACACTGAAGCTTTCTTT
14	NA	TRBV5-8	TRBJ1-1	NA	CASSLLWGVGEAFF	TGTGCCAGCAGCTTGTTATGGGGAGTTGGTGAAGCTTTCTTT
15	NA	TRBV5-1	TRBJ2-3	NA	CASSLRAGGTDTQYF	TGCGCCAGCAGCTTGAGGGCCGGGGGCACAGATACGCAGTATTTT
16	NA	TRBV4-1	TRBJ1-1	NA	CASSHVLRGRTTEAFF	TGCGCCAGCAGCCACGTTTTGCGGGGGAGGACCACTGAAGCTTTCTTT
12	NA	TRBV18	TRBJ2-1	NA	CASSWTINEQFF	TGTGCCAGCTCATGGACAATTAATGAGCAGTTCTTC
16	NA	TRBV4-1	TRBJ2-7	NA	CASSQALGQLEYEQYF	TGCGCCAGCAGCCAAGCCTTAGGACAGTTGGAATACGAGCAGTACTTC
15	NA	TRBV2	TRBJ2-5	NA	CASSEEFGGRETQYF	TGTGCCAGCAGTGAAGAGTTCGGTGGGCGAGAGACCCAGTACTTC
12	NA	TRBV19	TRBJ1-5	NA	CASRDRDQPQHF	TGTGCCAGTAGGGACAGAGATCAGCCCCAGCATTTT
15	NA	TRBV30	TRBJ1-4	NA	CAWSTGRATNEKLFF	TGTGCCTGGAGTACAGGGCGAGCAACTAATGAAAAACTGTTTTTT
12	NA	TRBV30	TRBJ2-7	NA	CAWRTPDYEQYF	TGTGCCTGGAGGACTCCTGACTACGAGCAGTACTTC
14	NA	TRBV19	TRBJ1-5	NA	CASTQGRFNQPQHF	TGTGCCAGTACCCAGGGCCGCTTCAATCAGCCCCAGCATTTT